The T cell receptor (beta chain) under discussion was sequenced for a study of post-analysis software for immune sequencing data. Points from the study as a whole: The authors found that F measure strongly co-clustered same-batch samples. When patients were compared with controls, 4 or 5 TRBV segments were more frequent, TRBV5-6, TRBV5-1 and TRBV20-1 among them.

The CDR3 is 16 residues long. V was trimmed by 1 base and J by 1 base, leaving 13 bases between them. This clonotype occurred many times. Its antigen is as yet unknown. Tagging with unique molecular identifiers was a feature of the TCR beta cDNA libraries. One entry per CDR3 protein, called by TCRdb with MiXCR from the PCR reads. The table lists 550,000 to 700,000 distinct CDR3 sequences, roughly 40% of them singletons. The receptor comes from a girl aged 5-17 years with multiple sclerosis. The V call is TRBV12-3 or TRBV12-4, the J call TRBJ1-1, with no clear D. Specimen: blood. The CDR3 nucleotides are TGTGCCAGCAGTTTAGGAACGGGCCCGACGAACACTGAAGCTTTCTTT. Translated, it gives CASSLGTGPTNTEAFF.